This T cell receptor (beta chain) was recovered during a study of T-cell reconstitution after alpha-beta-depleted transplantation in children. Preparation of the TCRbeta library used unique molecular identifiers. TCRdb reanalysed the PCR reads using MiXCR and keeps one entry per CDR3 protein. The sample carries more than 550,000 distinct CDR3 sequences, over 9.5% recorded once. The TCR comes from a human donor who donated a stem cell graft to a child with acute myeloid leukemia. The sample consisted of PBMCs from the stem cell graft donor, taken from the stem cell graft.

The CDR3 reads CASSLEDRPMYGYTF. The CDR3 DNA sequence: TGTGCCAGCAGCTTAGAAGACAGGCCTATGTATGGCTACACCTTC. The chain is built from TRBV7-2 and TRBJ1-2, with a weak D call TRBD1 (6 bases). The CDR3 consists of 15 residues. CDR1 is SGHTA, CDR2 FQGNSA, per germline. Trimming removed 1 base from V and 5 bases from J, with 14 bases in between.